The source of this T cell receptor (beta chain) is a study of cytomegalovirus exposure and HLA in healthy donors. General study points: Later examination showed HLA-associated TCR beta chains had greater clonal expansion than equally common others. Later, TCR association rates were found to vary by HLA locus, highest for DRB1 and lowest for HLA-C. In a later analysis, the majority of CMV-associated beta chains seemingly showed HLA restriction.

PCR primers comprised 60 Vbeta and 13 Jbeta primers. Data came from immunoSEQ multiplex PCR; TCRdb stores just in-frame clones and leaves some out. This table holds approximately 93,000 clones, around three fifths found once. A few counts support this clone. The antigen is not known. In germline, CDR1 is MNHEY, CDR2 SMNVEV (reference sequence). This CDR3 comprises 18 residues. Trimming at V came to 6 bases and at J to 9 bases, leaving 17 bases not matched to a gene. The sequenced sample consisted of PBMCs. V is TRBV27 and J is TRBJ2-1, with 13 bases identical to TRBD2. The TCR originated in a boy younger than 18 in good health and CMV-seropositive. The CDR3 DNA follows: TGTGCCAGCAGGGGCCTGAGAGTAGGACTAGCGGGAGTAGGTGAGCAGTTCTTC. It specifies CASRGLRVGLAGVGEQFF.